This T cell receptor (beta chain) was identified in a study of blood T cells in healthy people across ages. The second PCR ran 7 to 11 cycles with a sample-barcoded 5' primer and J-beta primers. Every molecule of cDNA carried a tag from a template-switch adaptor with 12 random nucleotides. TCRdb re-called the 5' RACE reads through MiXCR, storing one row per CDR3 protein. In the table there are roughly 650,000 distinct CDR3 sequences, about 30% of which are singletons. The CDR3 sequence is 14 residues long. The germline V gene has CDR1 ENHRY and CDR2 SYGVKD. J was trimmed by 6 bases and V by 6 bases; bases with no gene match: 9. Concerning this clonotype itself: This could be a read error, since a much larger clone is one nucleotide away.

The rearrangement joins TRBV10-3 to TRBJ1-1, with 8 bases fitting TRBD1. The origin of this receptor is a woman of 80 years or more in good health. The sample consisted of blood. CDR3 loop: CAIRGQGWSAEAFF. Written as DNA, the CDR3 is TGTGCCATCAGAGGACAGGGTTGGTCGGCTGAAGCTTTCTTT.